This T cell receptor (beta chain) was sequenced for a study of T-cell memory formation after mild COVID-19. On this clonotype itself: Its antigen is not identified.

V was clipped by 6 bases and J by 3 bases, with 9 bases between them. This CDR3 is built from 13 residues. Per germline, CDR1 SGHAT and CDR2 FQNNGV. Notes on the study in general: Shrinking CD4+ clones resided mostly in CM and EM, and CD8+ ones in EMRA. Second-wave clones that peaked on day 37 lacked confirmed SARS-CoV-2 specificity.

Sample barcodes and UMIs were carried by the TCR alpha and TCR beta cDNA libraries that 5'RACE generated with constant-segment primers. TCRdb analysed the 5' RACE reads with MiXCR anew, one entry per CDR3 protein. The repertoire includes 250,000 to 300,000 distinct CDR3 sequences, around 15% of them detected once, and roughly 23% sits in the top ten. The gene calls are TRBV11-2 and TRBJ1-3; D is undetermined. Sequenced material: PBMCs or a T cell subset sorted from them (not recorded which). The source of this sequence is a man between 18 and 29 years old who had mild COVID-19 (a few samples of this study predate the infection). Cell type and time point are not known. The chain's CDR3 is CASRSEGGNTIYF. CDR3 in DNA: TGTGCCAGCAGATCAGAGGGTGGAAACACCATATATTTT.